This TCR beta chain derives from a study of T cell repertoires in cytomegalovirus infection. Whole-study context: It was the public TCR beta signatures that indicated both CMV infection and matching HLA type.

Whole-study results and caveats: HLA-C-restricted CMV-specific TCR beta clonotypes were dominant in the ex vivo response. Summed frequency of shared TCR beta families picked out CMV carriers who also had the relevant HLA.

A single record per CDR3 protein comes from TCRdb applying MiXCR to the reads. The data hold 740,000 or so distinct CDR3 sequences, with about 40% observed a single time. Germline assignment: CDR1 SEHNR and CDR2 FQNEAQ (reference sequence). V gave up 5 bases and J gave up 0 bases, with 17 bases separating them. The CDR3 is 17 amino acids. In its sample, this clonotype was seen a few times. What it binds is not known. The sequenced sample was PBMCs. The sequence derives from a human donor in good health (CMV status not recorded). Some clones in this sample may be carry-over from other donors' samples. V and J are TRBV7-9 and TRBJ1-3, with D possibly TRBD1 on 5 matching bases. This chain's CDR3 is CASSPKYRISSGNTIYF. The CDR3 DNA is TGTGCCAGCAGCCCAAAGTACAGGATAAGCTCTGGAAACACCATATATTTT.